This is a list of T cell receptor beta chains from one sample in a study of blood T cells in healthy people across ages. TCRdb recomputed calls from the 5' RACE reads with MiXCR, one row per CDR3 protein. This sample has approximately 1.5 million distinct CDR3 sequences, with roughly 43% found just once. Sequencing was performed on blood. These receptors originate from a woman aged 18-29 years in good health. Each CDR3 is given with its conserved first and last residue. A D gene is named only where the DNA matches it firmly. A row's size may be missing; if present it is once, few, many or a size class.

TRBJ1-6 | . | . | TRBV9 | TGTGCCAGCAGCAAGGCGGGCTTCTCCTCGGATTCACCCCTCCACTTT | CASSKAGFSSDSPLHF
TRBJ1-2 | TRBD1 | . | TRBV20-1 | TGCAGTGCGGGTGACAGGGGCTATGGCTACACCTTC | CSAGDRGYGYTF
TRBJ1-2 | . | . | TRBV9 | TGTGCCAGCAGCGGCCGACATGGCAACTATGGCTACACCTTC | CASSGRHGNYGYTF
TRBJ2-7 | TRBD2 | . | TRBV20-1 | TGCAGTGCCGAATCACTGACTAGCGACTACAATGAGCAGTACTTC | CSAESLTSDYNEQYF
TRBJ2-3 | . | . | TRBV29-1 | TGCAGCGTGGGGAAGGCCAGGGCAATCGTGGATACGCAGTATTTT | CSVGKARAIVDTQYF
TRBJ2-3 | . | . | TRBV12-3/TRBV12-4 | TGTGCCAGCAGTTTAGGGCCCAGAGGGGCTAGCACAGATACGCAGTATTTT | CASSLGPRGASTDTQYF
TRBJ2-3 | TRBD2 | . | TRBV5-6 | TGTGCCAGCAGCTTTAGGACTAGCGGAGCCCGAGATACGCAGTATTTT | CASSFRTSGARDTQYF
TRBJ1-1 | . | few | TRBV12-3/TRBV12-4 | TGTGCCAGCAAATGGGGACAGAACACTGAAGCTTTCTTT | CASKWGQNTEAFF
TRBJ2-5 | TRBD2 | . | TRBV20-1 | TGCAGTGCTAGGCCTAGCGGGGCACCATTGGAGACCCAGTACTTC | CSARPSGAPLETQYF
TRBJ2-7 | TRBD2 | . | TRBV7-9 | TGTGCCAGCAGCTTACTCCAGGGACTATCCTACGAGCAGTACTTC | CASSLLQGLSYEQYF
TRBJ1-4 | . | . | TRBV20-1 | TGCAGTGCTGGAGTGGAGGGGCGGGATGAAAAACTGTTTTTT | CSAGVEGRDEKLFF
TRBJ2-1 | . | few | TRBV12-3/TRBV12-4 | TGTGCCAGCAGTCGGTTTGCGGGCCAATCAGCCTACAATGAGCAGTTCTTC | CASSRFAGQSAYNEQFF
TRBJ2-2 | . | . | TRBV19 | TGTGCCAGTTCTCCGGGACAAACCACCGGGGAGCTGTTTTTT | CASSPGQTTGELFF